This T cell receptor (beta chain) was identified during a study of vaccination and CD4 T cells after COVID-19. Study at large: The peptides that stimulated the cells were overlapping spike peptides from SARS-CoV-2, HCoV-NL63, HCoV-OC43 and HCoV-229E. As control conditions, cultures were given either a CEFX pool serving as positive control, an HIV-1 Nef pool, or no peptide at all.

Notes on the study in general: Spike mono-reactivity held for 304 of 307 vaccine-specific clones in convalescent patients.

Noted treatment: 10-day PBMC culture with coronavirus spike peptide pools or control peptides (ViraFEST assay). As regards this clonotype: Its antigen is not identified.

The Oncomine TCR Beta short-read assay generated sequence data from the DNA of cultured CD4+ T cells. Cultured CD4+ T cells yielded the extracted genomic DNA. TCRdb itself ran the PCR reads through MiXCR, one entry per CDR3 protein. The sample lists under 15,000 distinct CDR3 sequences, 28% occurring once. From germline, CDR1 is SNHLY and CDR2 FYNNEI. CDR3 length: 13 amino acids. V shed 7 bases and J shed 1 base, with 11 bases lying between them. Sequencing used cultured CD4+ T cells from blood. The clonotype comes from a human donor with COVID-19. The V and J genes are TRBV2 and TRBJ2-7, with D tentatively TRBD1 (6 bases). CDR3 nucleotides: TGTGCCAGCAACGTACAGGGATCCTACGAGCAGTACTTC. This gives the protein CASNVQGSYEQYF.